Following are 20 T cell receptor beta chains from one sample sequenced in a study of technical replicates of blood from several donors. The repertoire was sequenced with immunoSEQ multiplex PCR; TCRdb's copy has only in-frame clones and lacks some. The sample shows some 76,000 clones, 90% to 95% of them seen only once. Input material: T cells isolated from PBMCs. The receptors were gathered from a human donor in good health.

The genes are TRBV27 and TRBJ2-7; 7 bases agree with TRBD1. This CDR3 has 15 amino acids. Per germline, CDR1 MNHEY and CDR2 SMNVEV (reference sequence). The ends lost 6 bases at V and 0 bases at J; junction bases unmatched: 8. The CDR3 DNA sequence: TGTGCCAGCAGAGAAAGGGACAGCCCCTCCTACGAGCAGTACTTC. Its translation is CASRERDSPSYEQYF.

The rearrangement joins TRBV5-8 to TRBJ1-2; possibly TRBD1 for D (5 bases). V gave up 4 bases and J gave up 6 bases, with 10 bases separating them. In germline, CDR1 is SGHTS, CDR2 YDEGEE. The CDR3 is made up of 12 amino acids. The CDR3 DNA is TGTGCCAGCAGCCGGGGGTCTGATGGCTACACCTTC. It specifies CASSRGSDGYTF.

The rearrangement uses TRBV19 and TRBJ2-7, with D maybe TRBD2 (6 bases). The CDR3 sequence is 13 residues long. The germline V gene has CDR1 LNHDA and CDR2 SQIVND (reference sequence). Trimming took off 7 bases at V and 6 bases at J, with 16 bases between the two ends. CDR3 sequence reads: CASMESGGLEQYF. DNA of the CDR3: TGTGCCAGTATGGAATCAGGAGGGCTCGAGCAGTACTTC.

This sequence joins TRBV7-3 and TRBJ2-1; 8 bases line up with TRBD1. The CDR3 sequence is 11 residues long. CDR1 is SGHTA and CDR2 is FQGTGA in the germline V gene. As DNA, the CDR3 is TGTGTTTCGCAGGGGGCCTATGAGCAGTTCTTC. Its protein is CVSQGAYEQFF.

The chain joins TRBV18 to TRBJ2-7; D is unclear. The CDR3 runs 12 residues. V lost 6 bases to trimming and J lost 2 bases, with 8 bases between them. Germline CDR1 reads KGHSH; CDR2 reads LQKENI. The CDR3 coding sequence is TGTGCCAGCTCGGCCAGTACCTACGAGCAGTACTTC. It yields the protein CASSASTYEQYF.

The chain uses TRBV5-1 and TRBJ1-2; weak D call: TRBD1 (6 bases). The V and J ends lost 0 bases and 4 bases respectively, with 13 bases between them. The CDR3 totals 15 residues. The germline V gene encodes CDR1 SGHRS and CDR2 YFSETQ. CDR3 nucleotide sequence: TGCGCCAGCAGCTTGGACGGGGGGGGCGTCTATGGCTACACCTTC. It translates to CASSLDGGGVYGYTF.

V is TRBV28 and J is TRBJ2-1; 10 bases map to TRBD2. V lost 7 bases, J lost 9 bases, and 12 bases stayed unmatched. The germline V gene has CDR1 MDHEN and CDR2 SYDVKM. The CDR3 length is 15 residues. CDR3 DNA sequence: TGTGCCAGCAAACTCACTAGCGGGAAGGGCGGTGAGCAGTTCTTC. Protein: CASKLTSGKGGEQFF.

This clone has a single count. The gene calls are TRBV14 and TRBJ1-1, with TRBD1 matching over 8 bases. V trimming: 3 bases; J trimming: 3 bases; junction bases outside the gene matches: 9. The CDR3 contains 16 residues. Germline V lookup: CDR1 SGHDN, CDR2 FVKESK. Here the CDR3 DNA reads TGTGCCAGCAGCCACCCGCTGACAGGGGAGTACACTGAAGCTTTCTTT. This translates into CASSHPLTGEYTEAFF.

This clone appeared once. This chain uses TRBV10-3 with TRBJ2-2; D may be TRBD1 (7 bases). Per germline, CDR1 ENHRY and CDR2 SYGVKD. The CDR3 has 17 residues. V was pared by 3 bases and J by 0 bases, with 14 bases between. CDR3 DNA sequence: TGTGCCATCAGTGATCGAACAGGGGAGGCGAACACCGGGGAGCTGTTTTTT. This sequence encodes CAISDRTGEANTGELFF.

In this sample, this clone turned up once. The rearrangement joins TRBV19 to TRBJ2-5; weak D call: TRBD2 (5 bases). V shed 3 bases and J shed 1 base, with 9 bases lying between them. This CDR3 is built from 14 residues. Germline loops: CDR1 LNHDA, CDR2 SQIVND (reference sequence). Here the CDR3 DNA reads TGTGCCAGTAGTATGGGCAGCGGCCAAGAGACCCAGTACTTC. Translating it yields CASSMGSGQETQYF.

The chain couples TRBV7-8 to TRBJ1-5; tentative D call: TRBD1 (5 bases). V lost 3 bases and J 4 bases, leaving 10 bases between the germline ends. This CDR3 has 14 amino acids. CDR1 SGHVS and CDR2 FQNEAQ come from the germline V gene. The CDR3 protein is CASSLGLNNQPQHF. CDR3 bases: TGTGCCAGCAGCTTGGGACTGAATAATCAGCCCCAGCATTTT.

The chain has TRBV2 and TRBJ1-5, with 7 bases identical to TRBD1. The length of the CDR3 is 15 residues. V lost 6 bases and J lost 7; bases outside the gene matches: 12. The germline CDR1 and CDR2 sequences are SNHLY and FYNNEI. CDR3 residues: CASSPDRDNSQPQHF. The CDR3 DNA is TGTGCCAGCAGCCCCGACAGGGATAACTCCCAGCCCCAGCATTTT.

In this sample, this clone turned up once. J is TRBJ2-7 and V is TRBV7-3; D possibly corresponds to TRBD1 (6 bases). V lost 4 bases and J lost 6, with 13 bases in between. CDR1 is SGHTA, CDR2 FQGTGA, per germline. This CDR3 has 13 residues. CDR3 sequence: CASSSYRDSEQYF. As DNA, the CDR3 is TGTGCCAGCAGCTCCTACAGGGATTCCGAGCAGTACTTC. The full variable domain, its missing parts supplied by reference TRBV7-3 and TRBJ2-7, is GAGVSQTPSNKVTEKGKYVELRCDPISGHTALYWYRQSLGQGPEFLIYFQGTGAADDSGLPNDRFFAVRPEGSVSTLKIQRTERGDSAVYLCASSSYRDSEQYFGPGTRLTVT.

The chain joins TRBV9 to TRBJ2-5, with 8 bases matching TRBD2. This CDR3 has 18 amino acids. V shed 0 bases, J shed 1 base, and the junction held 11 bases outside the gene matches. Per the germline V gene, CDR1 is SGDLS and CDR2 is YYNGEE. The CDR3 coding sequence is TGTGCCAGCAGCGTAGCGCCGGGACTAGAAGGGGTCCAAGAGACCCAGTACTTC. Translation gives CASSVAPGLEGVQETQYF. The full variable domain, with the rest looked up from reference TRBV9 and TRBJ2-5, is DSGVTQTPKHLITATGQRVTLRCSPRSGDLSVYWYQQSLDQGLQFLIQYYNGEERAKGNILERFSAQQFPDLHSELNLSSLELGDSALYFCASSVAPGLEGVQETQYFGPGTRLLVL.

In its sample, this clone was seen once. This chain connects TRBV11-3 to TRBJ1-1, with D perhaps matching TRBD1 (5 bases). Germline V lookup: CDR1 SGHNT, CDR2 YENEEA. Trimming cost V 1 base and J 8 bases, with 20 bases left between them. This CDR3 has 16 amino acids. CDR3 sequence: CASSLVTVGGEAEAFF. The CDR3 coding sequence is TGTGCCAGCAGCTTAGTGACGGTCGGGGGGGAGGCCGAAGCTTTCTTT. Drawing the rest from reference TRBV11-3 and TRBJ1-1, the complete variable domain is EAGVVQSPRYKIIEKKQPVAFWCNPISGHNTLYWYLQNLGQGPELLIRYENEEAVDDSQLPKDRFSAERLKGVDSTLKIQPAELGDSAVYLCASSLVTVGGEAEAFFGQGTRLTVV.

In its sample, this clone was seen once. The chain combines TRBV19 with TRBJ2-7, with TRBD1 matching 7 bases. Germline V gives CDR1 LNHDA, CDR2 SQIVND (reference sequence). The CDR3 covers 15 residues. J gave up 1 base and V 3 bases, and 6 bases lay outside the gene matches. This chain's CDR3 is CASSISWGQSYEQYF. CDR3 DNA sequence: TGTGCCAGTAGTATCTCGTGGGGACAGTCCTACGAGCAGTACTTC.

This clone was counted a single time. The gene calls are TRBV2 and TRBJ1-1; D remains ambiguous. CDR1 and CDR2 (germline): SNHLY, FYNNEI. V lost 7 bases and J 4 bases, leaving 10 bases between the germline ends. The CDR3 loop spans 12 amino acids. The CDR3 loop is CASKAEITEAFF. The CDR3 DNA reads TGTGCCAGCAAAGCGGAGATCACTGAAGCTTTCTTT. The entire variable domain, with the rest obtained from reference TRBV2 and TRBJ1-1, is as follows: EPEVTQTPSHQVTQMGQEVILRCVPISNHLYFYWYRQILGQKVEFLVSFYNNEISEKSEIFDDQFSVERPDGSNFTLKIRSTKLEDSAMYFCASKAEITEAFFGQGTRLTVV.

This rearrangement joins TRBV7-8 to TRBJ2-1; possibly TRBD2 for D (6 bases). The germline CDR1 and CDR2 sequences are SGHVS and FQNEAQ. The V and J ends lost 3 bases and 1 base respectively, with 7 bases between them. The CDR3 consists of 14 residues. The CDR3 DNA sequence: TGTGCCAGCAGCTTGGGGGGTTCCTACAATGAGCAGTTCTTC. Its protein product is CASSLGGSYNEQFF. The entire variable domain, with the rest obtained from reference TRBV7-8 and TRBJ2-1, is as follows: GAGVSQSPRYKVAKRGQDVALRCDPISGHVSLFWYQQALGQGPEFLTYFQNEAQLDKSGLPSDRFFAERPEGSVSTLKIQRTQQEDSAVYLCASSLGGSYNEQFFGPGTRLTVL.

The chain has TRBV28 and TRBJ1-4; 9 bases match TRBD1. V shed 5 bases, J shed 8 bases, and the junction held 12 bases outside the gene matches. The CDR3 totals 16 residues. Germline loops: CDR1 MDHEN, CDR2 SYDVKM. As DNA, the CDR3 is TGTGCCAGCAGTCCTTTTTTGACAGGGGGGGGCGAAAAACTGTTTTTT. It encodes CASSPFLTGGGEKLFF.

The chain has TRBV4-3 and TRBJ1-2; 9 positions agree with TRBD1. CDR1 and CDR2 from the germline V gene are LGHNA and YSLEER. V dropped 3 bases and J dropped 7; count of bases not matched to a gene: 9. The CDR3 has 15 amino acids. In nucleotides, the CDR3 is TGCGCCAGCAGCCAGGGAGACAGGGGGGCGAGTGGCTACACCTTC. Residues: CASSQGDRGASGYTF.